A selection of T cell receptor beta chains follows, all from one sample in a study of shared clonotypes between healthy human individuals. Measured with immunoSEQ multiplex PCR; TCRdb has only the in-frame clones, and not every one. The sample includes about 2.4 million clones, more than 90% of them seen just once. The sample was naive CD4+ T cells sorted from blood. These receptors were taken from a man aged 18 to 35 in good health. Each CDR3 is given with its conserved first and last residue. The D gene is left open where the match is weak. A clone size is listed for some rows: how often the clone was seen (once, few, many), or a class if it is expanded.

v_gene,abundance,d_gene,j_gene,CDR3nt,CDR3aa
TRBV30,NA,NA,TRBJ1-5,TGTGCCTGGAGTGTCTCGGGAGATAGCAATCAGCCCCAGCATTTT,CAWSVSGDSNQPQHF
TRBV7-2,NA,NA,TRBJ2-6,TGTGCCAGCAGCAGGGGGGGAAGAAACGGCATCGGGGCCAACGTCCTGACTTTC,CASSRGGRNGIGANVLTF
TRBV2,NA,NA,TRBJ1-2,TGTGCCAGCAGTGAACTGGTCGGTAACTATGGCTACACCTTC,CASSELVGNYGYTF
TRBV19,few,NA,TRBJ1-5,TGTGCCAGTAGTGTCGGGTCCGACATCGGAGCCCAGCATTTT,CASSVGSDIGAQHF
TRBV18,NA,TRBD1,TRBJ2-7,TGTGCCAGCTCACCCCAGAGGGCAGGGGGCTCCTACGAGCAGTACTTC,CASSPQRAGGSYEQYF
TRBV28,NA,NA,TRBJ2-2,TGTGCCAGCAGTCCACAGGACCCCCGTCCGAACACCGGGGAGCTGTTTTTT,CASSPQDPRPNTGELFF
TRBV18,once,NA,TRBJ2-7,TGTGCCAGCTCACAGACACTGAACTCCTACGAGCAGTACTTC,CASSQTLNSYEQYF
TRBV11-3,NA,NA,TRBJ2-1,TGTGCCAGCAGCTTAGAGGGGGGCTCCTACAATGAGCAGTTCTTC,CASSLEGGSYNEQFF
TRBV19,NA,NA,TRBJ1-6,TGTGCCAGTAGGGCCCAGGGGAGTAATTCACCCCTCCACTTT,CASRAQGSNSPLHF
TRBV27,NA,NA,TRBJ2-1,TGTGCCAGCAGAACCGGCCGGGACTCACGCTCCTACAATGAGCAGTTCTTC,CASRTGRDSRSYNEQFF
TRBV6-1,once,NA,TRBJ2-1,TGTGCCAGCAGTGATAAGACAGTGGGCAATGAGCAGTTCTTC,CASSDKTVGNEQFF
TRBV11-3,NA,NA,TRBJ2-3,TGTGCCAGCAGCCACAGGGGAGGCGCAGATACGCAGTATTTT,CASSHRGGADTQYF
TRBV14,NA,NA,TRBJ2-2,TGTGCCAGCAGCCGAGCAGGCACAGTTAACACCGGGGAGCTGTTTTTT,CASSRAGTVNTGELFF
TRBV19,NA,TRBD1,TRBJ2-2,TGTGCCAGTACTACCGGGACAGGGAGGACCGGGGAGCTGTTTTTT,CASTTGTGRTGELFF
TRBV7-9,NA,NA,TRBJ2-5,TGTGCCAGCAGCTCCTGGGACGGGCAAGAGACCCAGTACTTC,CASSSWDGQETQYF
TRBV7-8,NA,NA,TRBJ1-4,TGTGCCAGCAGCACGGGGGGGCAGGGAGACGAAAAACTGTTTTTT,CASSTGGQGDEKLFF
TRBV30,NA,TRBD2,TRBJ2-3,TGTGCCTGGAGCAACAGCCTCCTAGCGGGAGAGCCAGATACGCAGTATTTT,CAWSNSLLAGEPDTQYF
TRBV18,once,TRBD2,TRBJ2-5,TGTGCCAGCTCCCCGGGGGGGCCTTCAGAGACCCAGTACTTC,CASSPGGPSETQYF
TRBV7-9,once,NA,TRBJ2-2,TGTGCCAGCAGCTTTGGCGGGGCCACCGGGGAGCTGTTTTTT,CASSFGGATGELFF
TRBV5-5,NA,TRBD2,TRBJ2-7,TGTGCCAGCAAGACTAGCGGGACGTACGAGCAGTACTTC,CASKTSGTYEQYF